One TCR beta chain is described in this entry. This record comes from a study of sequential checkpoint blockade in melanoma. The treatment is: randomized to nivolumab then ipilimumab (arm A) or the reverse (arm B). This CDR3 contains 13 residues. V was trimmed by 2 bases and J by 8 bases, leaving 13 bases between them. From germline, CDR1 is SGHTS and CDR2 YDEGEE. The data were produced by immunoSEQ multiplex PCR, yet TCRdb's version contains in-frame clones alone and is incomplete. The sample shows about 18,000 clones, 60% to 75% of them seen only once. The sample consisted of tumor tissue (inferred from file names), taken from a patient given nivolumab and ipilimumab in sequence. This clonotype was obtained from a human donor with melanoma. This chain links TRBV5-8 with TRBJ1-2, with unresolved D. DNA of the CDR3: TGTGCCAGCAGCTTACCCCCACGCGACGGCTACACCTTC. This translates into CASSLPPRDGYTF.